The 5 T cell receptor beta chains below all came from one sample that was sequenced in a study of vaccination and CD4 T cells after COVID-19. Treatment reported: roughly 10-day PBMC culture with coronavirus spike peptide pools or control peptides (ViraFEST assay). Which antigens these TCRs recognize remains unknown. With the Oncomine TCR Beta short-read assay, DNA from cultured CD4+ T cells was sequenced. TCRdb reprocessed the PCR reads with MiXCR, giving one entry per CDR3 protein. Here the sample spans approximately 10,000 distinct CDR3 sequences, 59% being singletons. Sequencing used CD4+ T cells from blood, cultured in vitro. The receptors here all came from a human donor who had recovered from COVID-19.

The chain recombines TRBV7-2 with TRBJ1-1, with 10 bases fitting TRBD1. After removal of 5 bases from V and 1 base from J, the junction contained 1 base not matched to a gene. Per germline, CDR1 SGHTA and CDR2 FQGNSA. The CDR3 is made up of 14 amino acids. CDR3 residues: CASSRQGANTEAFF. DNA of the CDR3: TGTGCCAGCAGCAGACAGGGGGCGAACACTGAAGCTTTCTTT.

The CDR3 reads CATSPINSPGNTIYF. CDR3 nucleotide sequence: TGTGCCACCAGCCCCATAAACTCGCCTGGAAACACCATATATTTT. The chain employs TRBV15 and TRBJ1-3; no clear D. Germline CDR1 reads LNHNV; CDR2 reads YYDKDF (reference sequence). The CDR3 extends over 15 amino acids. The V and J ends lost 5 bases and 2 bases respectively, with 13 bases between them. Filled out from reference TRBV15 and TRBJ1-3, the complete variable domain reads DAMVIQNPRYQVTQFGKPVTLSCSQTLNHNVMYWYQQKSSQAPKLLFHYYDKDFNNEADTPDNFQSRRPNTSFCFLDIRSPGLGDTAMYLCATSPINSPGNTIYFGEGSWLTVV.

V gene TRBV28 combines with J gene TRBJ2-2; D is uncertain. This CDR3 comprises 14 residues. The germline gives CDR1 MDHEN, CDR2 SYDVKM. Trimming took 5 bases from V and 7 from J, leaving 14 bases between them. Written as DNA, the CDR3 is TGTGCCAGCAGTCTAGGCCGAGGTCACGGGGAGCTGTTTTTT. Translation gives CASSLGRGHGELFF.

This clonotype was observed a single time. V and J are TRBV20-1 and TRBJ2-7; 10 positions agree with TRBD2. Germline loops: CDR1 DFQATT, CDR2 SNEGSKA (reference sequence). J was trimmed by 7 bases and V by 0 bases; bases with no gene match: 9. This CDR3 spans 15 amino acids. CDR3 coding DNA: TGCAGTGCTAGAGATACTAGCGGGGTTGCGCGAGAGCAGTACTTC. Protein product: CSARDTSGVAREQYF.

V usage is TRBV11-2 and J usage is TRBJ2-4; possible D gene TRBD2, 5 bases. The CDR3 has 17 amino acids. V lost 0 bases, J lost 6 bases, and 18 bases lay in between. The germline V gene has CDR1 SGHAT and CDR2 FQNNGV. The CDR3 region is CASSLDFRPQAGNIQYF. CDR3 bases: TGTGCCAGCAGCTTAGATTTCCGCCCCCAGGCGGGAAACATTCAGTACTTC.